A single sample gave rise to the 30 T cell receptor beta chains below, sequenced in a study of spatial heterogeneity in lung cancer. One entry per CDR3 protein results from TCRdb running MiXCR on the 5' RACE reads. This table has some 6,500 distinct CDR3 sequences, around 2.9% appearing once. Antigens for these TCRs are unknown. Time point of the sample: sample taken at primary tumor resection. Study-level results: Tracking of tumor mutation counts was seen in expanded intratumoral alpha and beta TCR counts.

The sample was lung tumor tissue, taken at surgery. All receptors come from a male donor with early-stage non-small cell lung cancer.

The J gene is TRBJ1-1, the V gene TRBV7-2; D gene unclear. The CDR3 spans 15 residues. In germline, CDR1 is SGHTA, CDR2 FQGNSA. V was cut by 6 bases and J by 1 base, with 15 bases left in between. CDR3 loop: CASSLAAFRNTEAFF. In DNA, the CDR3 is TGTGCCAGCAGTCTCGCGGCCTTCAGGAACACTGAAGCTTTCTTT.

This clonotype was observed a handful of times. The V gene is TRBV25-1, the J gene TRBJ1-2; D remains unclear. The CDR3 extends over 11 amino acids. Germline V gene data show CDR1 as MGHDK and CDR2 as SYGVNS. V was trimmed by 4 bases and J by 8 bases, leaving 8 bases between them. The CDR3 DNA reads TGTGCCAGCAGTGCCAAATCGGGCTACACCTTC. Protein product: CASSAKSGYTF.

This clonotype was counted ten times or more. The rearrangement joins TRBV30 to TRBJ2-1; 8 bases align to TRBD2. The ends lost 4 bases at V and 7 bases at J; junction bases unmatched: 9. CDR1 is GTSNPN and CDR2 is SVGIG in the germline V gene (reference sequence). This CDR3 comprises 14 residues. The CDR3 region is CAWNPSGSRNEQFF. CDR3 DNA: TGTGCCTGGAACCCCAGCGGGAGCCGGAATGAGCAGTTCTTC.

This clonotype occurred many times. This chain connects TRBV20-1 to TRBJ1-5; 8 bases map to TRBD1. The germline V gene encodes CDR1 DFQATT and CDR2 SNEGSKA (reference sequence). Germline trimming cut 3 bases from V and 5 bases from J; bases unmatched to any gene: 9. This CDR3 spans 15 amino acids. DNA of the CDR3: TGCAGTGCTAGGGAAAATGGACAGGGAGATCAGCCCCAGCATTTT. Translated: CSARENGQGDQPQHF.

This clonotype was observed at least ten times. The V and J genes are TRBV2 and TRBJ1-6, with a weak D call TRBD1 (5 bases). CDR3 size: 14 residues. Looked up from germline, CDR1 is SNHLY and CDR2 is FYNNEI. V lost 7 bases to trimming and J lost 10 bases, with 17 bases between them. The DNA of the CDR3 is TGTGCCAGCATCCCCGACAGACTGGCGTCACCCCTCCACTTT. It is translated as CASIPDRLASPLHF.

This clonotype was seen repeatedly, ten times or more. The gene calls are TRBV15 and TRBJ1-5, with D possibly TRBD1 on 5 matching bases. The CDR3 loop spans 17 amino acids. The germline V and J ends were trimmed by 1 base and 0 bases, with 13 bases remaining between them. CDR1 and CDR2 (germline): LNHNV, YYDKDF (reference sequence). The CDR3 here is CATSRVAGDYSNQPQHF. The CDR3 nucleotides read TGTGCCACCAGCAGAGTCGCCGGGGACTATAGCAATCAGCCCCAGCATTTT.

This clonotype was seen many times. This rearrangement joins TRBV3-1 to TRBJ1-1; tentatively, D is TRBD1 (6 bases). Germline V gene data show CDR1 as LGHDT and CDR2 as YNNKEL (reference sequence). The CDR3 has 14 amino acids. The V gene lost 4 bases and the J gene lost 1 base, with 10 bases spanning the gap. CDR3 DNA sequence: TGTGCCAGCAGCCTCCAACAGGGGAACACTGAAGCTTTCTTT. This codes for CASSLQQGNTEAFF. Full variable domain (missing parts from reference TRBV3-1 and TRBJ1-1): DTAVSQTPKYLVTQMGNDKSIKCEQNLGHDTMYWYKQDSKKFLKIMFSYNNKELIINETVPNRFSPKSPDKAHLNLHINSLELGDSAVYFCASSLQQGNTEAFFGQGTRLTVV.

The J gene is TRBJ2-3, the V gene TRBV20-1; TRBD1 might be the D (7 bases). CDR1 and CDR2 (germline): DFQATT, SNEGSKA (reference sequence). V was shortened by 6 bases and J by 3 bases, with 16 bases between the two germline ends. The CDR3 sequence is 14 residues long. This chain's CDR3 is CSAGGGGRTDTQYF. The CDR3 bases are TGCAGTGCCGGTGGAGGGGGCCGGACAGATACGCAGTATTTT.

The rearrangement uses TRBV6-2 or TRBV6-3 and TRBJ2-5, with 11 bases identical to TRBD2. The CDR3 consists of 16 residues. V shed 6 bases, J shed 3 bases, and the junction held 9 bases outside the gene matches. Per germline, CDR1 MNHEY and CDR2 SVGEGT. The CDR3, as DNA: TGTGCCAGCAGCCCCGGACTAGCGGGCAGGGAAGAGACCCAGTACTTC. Residues: CASSPGLAGREETQYF.

This clonotype was counted many times. An end of the junction does not agree with germline; a read error may underlie this. This sequence joins TRBV20-1 and TRBJ1-2; no definite D call. There are 11 residues in the CDR3. Germline loops: CDR1 DFQATT, CDR2 SNEGSKA (reference sequence). The CDR3 protein is CSASGNYGDTF. In DNA form, the CDR3 reads TGCAGTGCTTCGGGCAACTATGGCGACACCTTC.

Ten or more counts support this clonotype. The genes are TRBV6-9 and TRBJ2-1; tentatively, D is TRBD1 (6 bases). Trimming removed 3 bases from V and 14 bases from J, with 14 bases in between. CDR1 and CDR2 from the germline V gene are MNHGY and SVAAGI. The CDR3 runs to 12 residues. CDR3 nucleotide sequence: TGTGCCAGCAGTTACCTACACAGGGACAAGTTCTTC. This codes for CASSYLHRDKFF.

This clonotype is medium-sized. The J gene is TRBJ1-5, the V gene TRBV6-2 or TRBV6-3; the D gene is possibly TRBD1 (5 bases). Germline-derived CDR1 and CDR2 are MNHEY and SVGEGT. Trimming took off 6 bases at V and 0 bases at J, with 9 bases between the two ends. The CDR3 runs to 14 residues. The CDR3 loop is CASSSTASNQPQHF. DNA for the CDR3: TGTGCCAGCAGCTCGACAGCTAGCAATCAGCCCCAGCATTTT.

Ten or more counts support this clonotype. The chain is built from TRBV7-3 and TRBJ2-2, with D tentatively TRBD2 (6 bases). The germline V and J ends were trimmed by 6 bases and 6 bases, with 11 bases remaining between them. This CDR3 contains 13 residues. Germline values: CDR1 SGHTA, CDR2 FQGTGA. DNA for the CDR3: TGTGCCAGCAGAGGAGGGGTAGCCGGGGAGCTGTTTTTT. It specifies CASRGGVAGELFF.

This clonotype was seen repeatedly, ten times or more. The V and J genes are TRBV20-1 and TRBJ2-3, with 8 bases identical to TRBD2. V gave up 4 bases and J gave up 0 bases; unmatched junction bases: 12. Germline CDR1 reads DFQATT; CDR2 reads SNEGSKA (reference sequence). The CDR3 is 17 amino acids. The chain's CDR3 is CSATAPEAGGSTDTQYF. In DNA, the CDR3 is TGCAGTGCTACTGCTCCGGAGGCGGGGGGCAGCACAGATACGCAGTATTTT.

V and J are TRBV7-4 and TRBJ1-1; D is ambiguous. Trimming shortened V by 5 bases and J by 11 bases, and 18 bases separated the two germline ends. The germline V gene encodes CDR1 SGHVT and CDR2 SQSDAQ. The CDR3 spans 13 residues. CDR3 region: CASSQWTFVDAFF. CDR3 coding DNA: TGTGCCAGCAGCCAGTGGACTTTTGTTGACGCTTTCTTT.

This clonotype was recorded at least ten times. The V call is TRBV3-1, the J call TRBJ1-1, with TRBD1 as a possible D gene (6 bases). V was trimmed by 3 bases and J by 4 bases, leaving 18 bases between them. CDR3 size: 16 residues. CDR1 is LGHDT, CDR2 YNNKEL, per germline (reference sequence). The CDR3 reads CASSQGKVGGVTEAFF. CDR3 bases: TGTGCCAGCAGCCAGGGGAAAGTAGGGGGGGTCACTGAAGCTTTCTTT.

This clonotype was observed many times. The rearrangement links TRBV10-3 to TRBJ2-3; TRBD2 matches at 10 bases. Germline CDR1 ENHRY, CDR2 SYGVKD. J gave up 5 bases and V 8 bases, and 7 bases lay outside the gene matches. The CDR3 runs 14 residues. CDR3 in amino acids: CAIGSGRLGDTQYF. The CDR3 coding sequence is TGTGCCATCGGTAGCGGGAGGCTCGGAGATACGCAGTATTTT.

This clonotype is judged medium-sized. The chain recombines TRBV20-1 with TRBJ1-1; D is uncertain. V was trimmed by 6 bases and J by 1 base, leaving 12 bases between them. From germline, CDR1 is DFQATT and CDR2 SNEGSKA (reference sequence). This CDR3 region has 13 residues. CDR3 DNA: TGCAGTGCCTCCCTTGAGGCGAACACTGAAGCTTTCTTT. Its translation: CSASLEANTEAFF.

This clonotype is medium-sized (0.01 to 0.1%). The chain carries TRBV12-3 or TRBV12-4 and TRBJ1-1, with a possible D match to TRBD1 (6 bases). V lost 5 bases to trimming and J lost 6 bases, with 13 bases between them. The CDR3 runs to 13 residues. The CDR3 sequence is CASSPRQAAEAFF. The DNA of the CDR3 is TGTGCCAGCAGTCCTCGACAGGCGGCTGAAGCTTTCTTT.

The V call is TRBV7-8, the J call TRBJ2-7; possible D gene TRBD1, 6 bases. The length of the CDR3 is 15 residues. The germline V and J ends were trimmed by 1 base and 2 bases, with 12 bases remaining between them. Per germline, CDR1 SGHVS and CDR2 FQNEAQ. DNA for the CDR3: TGTGCCAGCAGCTTAGGTCCAGGGGTGGCCTACGAGCAGTACTTC. Its protein product is CASSLGPGVAYEQYF. Together with reference TRBV7-8 and TRBJ2-7, the CDR3 gives the full variable domain: GAGVSQSPRYKVAKRGQDVALRCDPISGHVSLFWYQQALGQGPEFLTYFQNEAQLDKSGLPSDRFFAERPEGSVSTLKIQRTQQEDSAVYLCASSLGPGVAYEQYFGPGTRLTVT.

There are many counts of this clonotype. This chain uses TRBV5-4 with TRBJ2-7, with D maybe TRBD2 (5 bases). CDR3 length equals 13 residues. Trimming removed 4 bases at V and 2 bases at J, with 10 bases between. The germline V gene encodes CDR1 SGHNT and CDR2 YYREEE (reference sequence). The CDR3 loop reads CASSLPGTYEQYF. The CDR3 region has the DNA TGTGCCAGCAGCCTCCCGGGGACCTACGAGCAGTACTTC.

This clonotype was detected ten times or more. This chain links TRBV12-3 or TRBV12-4 with TRBJ2-5, with TRBD2 matching 10 bases. V trimming: 3 bases; J trimming: 3 bases; junction bases outside the gene matches: 7. This CDR3 region has 16 residues. The CDR3 region has the DNA TGTGCCAGCAGTTTCTCATTAGCGGGAGGAGAAGAGACCCAGTACTTC. As protein: CASSFSLAGGEETQYF.

This clonotype ranks as medium-sized. The chain joins TRBV5-1 to TRBJ2-1; no definite D call. Germline V gene data show CDR1 as SGHRS and CDR2 as YFSETQ. This CDR3 region has 12 residues. The ends were cut back, 0 bases at V and 8 bases at J, with 6 bases in the middle. The CDR3 DNA sequence: TGCGCCAGCAGCTTGGAAGAGTATGAGCAGTTCTTC. Translation: CASSLEEYEQFF.

Relative to its sample, this clonotype is medium-sized. The V gene is TRBV7-9, the J gene TRBJ1-1, with TRBD1 matching 8 bases. Germline lookup yields CDR1 SEHNR and CDR2 FQNEAQ (reference sequence). This CDR3 region has 17 residues. V lost 5 bases and J lost 0; bases outside the gene matches: 11. CDR3 sequence: CASSRRPRDRMNTEAFF. The CDR3 region has the DNA TGTGCCAGCAGCCGACGACCCAGGGACAGGATGAACACTGAAGCTTTCTTT.

A note on this clonotype: Just one base apart from a much larger clone, this may be a read error. The chain employs TRBV7-3 and TRBJ2-2; D call uncertain. CDR1 SGHTA and CDR2 FQGTGA come from the germline V gene. V lost 5 bases and J lost 6, with 10 bases in between. The CDR3 consists of 13 residues. The CDR3, as DNA: TGTGCCAGCAGCCCCCGAGGTCCCGGGGAGCTGTTTTTT. As protein: CASSPRGPGELFF.

This clonotype was seen at least ten times. The chain has TRBV5-1 and TRBJ2-3; TRBD2 might be the D (6 bases). Between the trimmed V and J ends, which lost 1 base and 4 bases, there was a span of 13 bases. Germline-derived CDR1 and CDR2 are SGHRS and YFSETQ. This CDR3 is 15 amino acids long. This CDR3 is CASSLKREVSDTQYF. The CDR3 DNA reads TGCGCCAGCAGCTTGAAGAGGGAGGTATCAGATACGCAGTATTTT.

This clonotype was found many times. The gene calls are TRBV20-1 and TRBJ2-7; TRBD2 matches at 7 bases. The V gene's germline CDR1 is DFQATT and CDR2 SNEGSKA (reference sequence). This CDR3 contains 14 residues. V shed 0 bases and J 5 bases; nucleotides not matched to a gene: 7. The CDR3 region is CSARDVRERNEQYF. The CDR3 bases are TGCAGTGCTAGAGATGTGCGGGAGAGGAACGAGCAGTACTTC.

CDR3 bases: TGTGCCAGCAGGATTCAGGGGTTTGAAGCTTTCTTT. Its translation is CASRIQGFEAFF. The chain is built from TRBV12-3 or TRBV12-4 and TRBJ1-1, with D possibly TRBD1 on 6 matching bases. The CDR3 is 12 residues long. V was clipped by 6 bases and J by 7 bases, with 12 bases between them.

This clonotype appeared many times. The chain uses TRBV2 and TRBJ1-1, with no clear D. V was clipped by 7 bases and J by 1 base, with 13 bases between them. Germline CDR1 and CDR2: SNHLY and FYNNEI. CDR3 size: 14 residues. CDR3 in amino acids: CASTLFSGNTEAFF. DNA of the CDR3: TGTGCCAGCACCCTTTTCAGCGGGAACACTGAAGCTTTCTTT.

There are many counts of this clonotype. This chain links TRBV28 with TRBJ1-2, with 8 bases lining up with TRBD1. The J segment lost 4 bases and the V segment lost 4 bases, leaving 5 bases of the junction unmatched. The CDR3 extends over 14 amino acids. Germline V gives CDR1 MDHEN, CDR2 SYDVKM. Written as DNA, the CDR3 is TGTGCCAGCAGTTATGACAGGGGCGGCTATGGCTACACCTTC. Residues: CASSYDRGGYGYTF.